This is a list of T cell receptor beta chains from one sample in a study of cytomegalovirus exposure and HLA in healthy donors. The method was immunoSEQ multiplex PCR; TCRdb's version includes in-frame clones alone and lacks a portion of them. The repertoire consists of some 150,000 clones, with about four fifths occurring once and the leading ten covering roughly 4%. Sequenced input: PBMCs. These TCRs come from a woman between 35 and 50 years old in good health and CMV-seropositive. The CDR3 runs from the conserved cysteine through the conserved F or W. The order of the fields is D gene, clone size, V gene, J gene, CDR3 length, CDR3 protein, CDR3 DNA. The D gene is left open where the match is weak. Clone size is stated in some rows and not others, as once, few, many or a class when expanded.

.	.	TRBV28	TRBJ2-4	15	CASNPAGGSKNIQYF	TGTGCCAGCAACCCGGCAGGGGGGTCCAAAAACATTCAGTACTTC
TRBD2	.	TRBV7-6	TRBJ2-7	14	CASSGSGARYEQYF	TGTGCCAGCAGCGGCAGCGGGGCAAGGTACGAGCAGTACTTC
.	.	TRBV6-1	TRBJ1-1	14	CASSANGGVTEAFF	TGTGCCAGCAGTGCGAATGGGGGGGTCACTGAAGCTTTCTTT
.	.	TRBV5-1	TRBJ2-7	16	CASSLAVVSSSYEQYF	TGCGCCAGCAGCTTGGCCGTAGTCTCATCCTCCTACGAGCAGTACTTC
TRBD2	.	TRBV2	TRBJ2-3	15	CASSLAGAGTDTQYF	TGTGCCAGCAGTTTAGCGGGAGCCGGCACAGATACGCAGTATTTT
TRBD2	.	TRBV5-4	TRBJ2-7	15	CASSSKTSGNHEQYF	TGTGCCAGCAGCTCAAAGACTAGCGGGAACCACGAGCAGTACTTC
TRBD1	.	TRBV23-1	TRBJ2-4	18	CASSPGTGPSLAKNIQYF	TGCGCCAGCAGCCCCGGGACAGGACCCTCCCTAGCCAAAAACATTCAGTACTTC
.	.	TRBV7-8	TRBJ2-2	15	CASSSTGTSTGELFF	TGTGCCAGCAGCTCGACAGGGACTTCCACCGGGGAGCTGTTTTTT
TRBD1	.	TRBV28	TRBJ1-3	14	CASRNRGQVNTIYF	TGTGCCAGCAGGAACCGGGGACAGGTGAACACCATATATTTT
.	.	TRBV29-1	TRBJ1-4	13	CSVLRVGQEKLFF	TGCAGCGTGCTCCGGGTCGGACAAGAAAAACTGTTTTTT
TRBD1	.	TRBV4-3	TRBJ1-6	16	CASSQLPTGAVSPLHF	TGCGCCAGCAGCCAATTACCGACAGGGGCGGTTTCACCCCTCCACTTT
TRBD1	few	TRBV2	TRBJ1-1	14	CASDGTGGSTEAFF	TGTGCCAGCGATGGGACAGGGGGATCCACTGAAGCTTTCTTT
.	.	TRBV28	TRBJ1-5	16	CASSLFSGGGRQPQHF	TGTGCCAGCAGTTTATTCTCTGGGGGGGGTCGACAGCCCCAGCATTTT
.	.	TRBV6-1	TRBJ2-4	15	CASSALTLAKNIQYF	TGTGCCAGCAGCGCTTTGACTCTAGCCAAAAACATTCAGTACTTC
.	.	TRBV7-6	TRBJ1-1	14	CASSRASGGTEAFF	TGTGCCAGCAGCCGAGCGTCGGGAGGGACTGAAGCTTTCTTT
TRBD2	.	TRBV11-2	TRBJ2-7	16	CASSLAPGLADHEQYF	TGTGCCAGCAGCTTAGCCCCGGGACTAGCGGATCACGAGCAGTACTTC
.	.	TRBV6-5	TRBJ2-7	14	CASRPRDTFYEQYF	TGTGCCAGCAGGCCTCGGGACACCTTCTACGAGCAGTACTTC
.	.	TRBV4-1	TRBJ1-3	14	CASRSPTSGNTIYF	TGCGCCAGCAGGAGCCCTACCTCTGGAAACACCATATATTTT
TRBD1	many	TRBV6-1	TRBJ1-5	15	CASSEEAGGGQPQHF	TGTGCCAGCAGTGAAGAGGCAGGGGGCGGTCAGCCCCAGCATTTT
TRBD2	.	TRBV19	TRBJ2-3	18	CASSMGGGGRRSTDTQYF	TGTGCCAGTAGTATGGGGGGGGGCGGGAGGAGAAGCACAGATACGCAGTATTTT
.	.	TRBV9	TRBJ1-6	14	CASSSGFENSPLHF	TGTGCCAGCAGCTCGGGGTTCGAGAATTCACCCCTCCACTTT
TRBD1	.	TRBV5-1	TRBJ2-7	14	CASSLTGGNYEQYF	TGCGCCAGCAGCTTAACAGGGGGCAATTACGAGCAGTACTTC
.	.	TRBV2	TRBJ1-4	15	CASTAGGQSNEKLFF	TGTGCCAGTACGGCCGGGGGGCAGTCTAATGAAAAACTGTTTTTT
TRBD1	few	TRBV7-9	TRBJ1-1	14	CASSLSLTGSEAFF	TGTGCCAGCAGCCTAAGTTTGACAGGGTCTGAAGCTTTCTTT
.	.	TRBV28	TRBJ2-3	14	CASSLSRRGDTQYF	TGTGCCAGCAGTTTATCACGACGGGGAGATACGCAGTATTTT
.	few	TRBV7-2	TRBJ1-1	15	CASSLYGRANTEAFF	TGTGCCAGCAGCTTATACGGCAGGGCGAACACTGAAGCTTTCTTT
TRBD2	once	TRBV5-1	TRBJ2-5	14	CASSSLAGVVEQYF	TGCGCCAGCAGCTCACTAGCGGGAGTTGTAGAGCAGTACTTC
.	.	TRBV7-9	TRBJ2-2	14	CASSLRPGTGELFF	TGTGCCAGCAGCTTGAGGCCAGGGACCGGGGAGCTGTTTTTT
TRBD2	.	TRBV25-1	TRBJ2-2	16	CASSGIAGGLTGELFF	TGTGCCAGCAGTGGAATAGCGGGGGGGCTTACCGGGGAGCTGTTTTTT
TRBD1	.	TRBV28	TRBJ1-2	17	CASSLEAGGAGNYGYTF	TGTGCCAGCAGTTTAGAGGCAGGGGGCGCGGGTAACTATGGCTACACCTTC
TRBD1	.	TRBV9	TRBJ2-5	14	CASSGPQGRETQYF	TGTGCCAGCAGCGGCCCACAGGGGCGGGAGACCCAGTACTTC